What follows describes a single TCR beta chain. The antigen is not known. Samples were taken several times over chemoradiotherapy. This entry is derived from a study of chemoradiotherapy in HPV16-positive cancers. Study as a whole: A couple of HPV16-positive patients' cells yielded candidate HPV-specific clones and common motifs. Notes on the study in general: HPV-responsive T-cell expansion during chemoradiotherapy was linked to improved recurrence-free survival in HPV16-positive patients.

Per germline, CDR1 SNHLY and CDR2 FYNNEI. V shed 6 bases, J shed 1 base, and the junction held 7 bases outside the gene matches. The length of the CDR3 is 15 residues. The method was immunoSEQ multiplex PCR; TCRdb's version includes in-frame clones alone and lacks a portion of them. The table has some 4,600 clones, 75% to 90% seen once. The sequence was obtained from a human donor with HPV-associated anogenital cancer. The chain has TRBV2 and TRBJ2-3; 7 nucleotides agree with TRBD1. This material was collected from a patient who underwent chemoradiotherapy. The CDR3 reads CASSGTARGTDTQYF. CDR3 DNA sequence: TGTGCCAGCAGCGGGACAGCAAGGGGCACAGATACGCAGTATTTT.